This TCR beta chain was sequenced during a study of T cell responses to AZD1222 COVID-19 vaccine. Study-level points and caveats: No day 14 peak samples; only post-peak repertoires were characterized. Rises in breadth and depth of Spike-specific TCRs came after two AZD1222 doses. Donor demographics were predominantly white British with a female majority; clonal diversity may be underestimated. As reported, nearly half of all spike-specific TCRs target variant regions that are unmutated.

A remark on this clone: Antigen unknown.

The CDR3 is made up of 13 amino acids. V was cut by 0 bases and J by 11 bases, with 9 bases left in between. The germline CDR1 and CDR2 sequences are SGDLS and YYNGEE. Clones were sequenced by immunoSEQ multiplex PCR, and TCRdb holds only the in-frame ones, with some missing. The profile shows roughly 80,000 clones, approximately 90% of them singletons. The source is an adult who received the AZD1222 COVID-19 vaccine. Material: peripheral blood, obtained 28 days after the second AZD1222 dose. The chain uses TRBV9 and TRBJ1-6, with unresolved D. The CDR3 nucleotides are TGTGCCAGCAGCGTAGTCGGCGTCCCACCCCTCCACTTT. Its protein is CASSVVGVPPLHF.